The rows below give T cell receptor beta chains drawn from one sample of a study of cytomegalovirus exposure and HLA in healthy donors. Sequencing used immunoSEQ multiplex PCR; TCRdb keeps in-frame clones, though not all of them. The sample contains 100,000 to 120,000 clones, around 77% of which appear only once. The sequenced material came from PBMCs. The receptors originated from a woman under 40 in good health and CMV-seropositive. The CDR3 runs from the conserved cysteine through the conserved F or W. The D gene is left open where the match is weak. Clone size is shown for a subset of rows, as once, few, many or a class of expanded clone.

D gene	V gene	J gene	clone size	CDR3 length	CDR3 DNA	CDR3 protein
-	TRBV11-2	TRBJ1-3	once	14	TGTGCCAGCAGCAGAGGGGGGGGTTGGGACACCATATATTTT	CASSRGGGWDTIYF
TRBD1	TRBV19	TRBJ2-7	-	14	TGTGCCAGTAGTAGGGGACAGGCCACCTACGAGCAGTACTTC	CASSRGQATYEQYF
TRBD1	TRBV18	TRBJ1-5	-	15	TGTGCCAGCTCGAGGGCCGGGACAGATAATCAGCCCCAGCATTTT	CASSRAGTDNQPQHF
TRBD2	TRBV29-1	TRBJ2-1	-	15	TGCAGCGTTGAAGAATATCCACGGGGGGATAATGAGCAGTTCTTC	CSVEEYPRGDNEQFF
-	TRBV18	TRBJ1-1	-	14	TGTGCCAGCTCACCACAGACCCGGGGTCCGGGGGCTTTCTTT	CASSPQTRGPGAFF
TRBD1	TRBV6-1	TRBJ1-2	few	15	TGTGCCAGCAGTGAAGTGCTAGACAGGGACTATGGCTACACCTTC	CASSEVLDRDYGYTF
-	TRBV5-1	TRBJ1-1	-	13	TGCGCCAGCAGCGTAGCAGGGCTGACTGAAGCTTTCTTT	CASSVAGLTEAFF
TRBD2	TRBV2	TRBJ2-7	-	14	TGTGCCAGCAGTACACTAGCGGGAGCCTACGAGCAGTACTTC	CASSTLAGAYEQYF
TRBD1	TRBV5-1	TRBJ1-2	-	15	TGCGCCAGCAGCTACATTGACAGGGCCAACTATGGCTACACCTTC	CASSYIDRANYGYTF
TRBD2	TRBV27	TRBJ2-5	few	16	TGTGCCAGCAGACCCGTAACTAGCGGGAGGCAAGAGACCCAGTACTTC	CASRPVTSGRQETQYF
-	TRBV7-9	TRBJ1-3	-	15	TGTGCCAGCACCGTTGGACAGAGCTTTGGAAACACCATATATTTT	CASTVGQSFGNTIYF
TRBD2	TRBV11-2	TRBJ2-2	-	16	TGTGCCAGCAGCTTAGTTCTAGCGGGAGAGAACGGGGAGCTGTTTTTT	CASSLVLAGENGELFF
-	TRBV6-5	TRBJ2-1	-	13	TGTGCCAGCAGGATTACATTTGCTTATGAGCAGTTCTTC	CASRITFAYEQFF
-	TRBV2	TRBJ2-1	once	13	TGTGCCAGCAGTGAAGGCGGGATAGGTGAGCAGTTCTTC	CASSEGGIGEQFF
-	TRBV23-1	TRBJ1-4	-	17	TGCGCCAGCAGTCAATTCCCTATAGGGGCAAATAACGAAAAACTGTTTTTT	CASSQFPIGANNEKLFF
-	TRBV6-6	TRBJ1-3	-	15	TGTGCCAGCAGTTACCAGGACAGCTCTGGAAACACCATATATTTT	CASSYQDSSGNTIYF
-	TRBV25-1	TRBJ2-2	-	16	TGTGCCAGCAGTGGGGGATGGGGACAACGTACCGGGGAGCTGTTTTTT	CASSGGWGQRTGELFF
TRBD1	TRBV19	TRBJ1-1	-	14	TGTGCCAGTAGTACTCCGAACAGGGGGCTTGAAGCTTTCTTT	CASSTPNRGLEAFF
TRBD1	TRBV7-9	TRBJ2-5	-	14	TGTGCCACCAACAATCAGGGGGCTCAAGAGACCCAGTACTTC	CATNNQGAQETQYF
-	TRBV5-1	TRBJ1-6	-	17	TGCGCCAGCAGCAGGGGCGGCCCATTCTCCTATAATTCACCCCTCCACTTT	CASSRGGPFSYNSPLHF
TRBD2	TRBV7-3	TRBJ2-3	-	15	TGTGCCAGCGGGGTCAGCGGGGGTGTAATAGATACGCAGTATTTT	CASGVSGGVIDTQYF
-	TRBV19	TRBJ1-2	-	13	TGTGCCAGTAAGGATGAGGACACCTATGGCTACACCTTC	CASKDEDTYGYTF
-	TRBV25-1	TRBJ1-1	few	14	TGTGCCAGCAGCCCAACATCCATGAACACTGAAGCTTTCTTT	CASSPTSMNTEAFF
-	TRBV9	TRBJ2-7	-	14	TGTGCCAGCAGCGTGAGGATTCGTCTGTACGAGCAGTACTTC	CASSVRIRLYEQYF
-	TRBV7-8	TRBJ2-4	-	12	TGTGCCAGCGGCGACAGGATAAACATTCAGTACTTC	CASGDRINIQYF
TRBD2	TRBV2	TRBJ2-3	-	16	TGTGCCAGCAGTGAATGGAACGGGGGGGGCACAGATACGCAGTATTTT	CASSEWNGGGTDTQYF
TRBD1	TRBV4-1	TRBJ2-3	-	17	TGCGCCAGCAGCCAGCTGACCGGGACAGCTAGCACAGATACGCAGTATTTT	CASSQLTGTASTDTQYF
-	TRBV6-4	TRBJ2-3	-	17	TGTGCCAGCAGTGACTCGAAAATTAGCGGAGGCACAGATACGCAGTATTTT	CASSDSKISGGTDTQYF
TRBD1	TRBV5-6	TRBJ1-1	-	13	TGTGCCAGCAGCCGAGACAGGGGCTCTGAAGCTTTCTTT	CASSRDRGSEAFF
TRBD1	TRBV27	TRBJ1-5	-	19	TGTGCCAGCAGACCCTCCGGGACAGGGGGCGAAGGGAGCAATCAGCCCCAGCATTTT	CASRPSGTGGEGSNQPQHF